This T cell receptor (beta chain) is from a study of cytomegalovirus exposure and HLA in healthy donors. 60 Vbeta and 13 Jbeta primers were used in PCR. Libraries were prepared by immunoSEQ multiplex PCR; TCRdb keeps only in-frame clonotypes and omits some of them. This sample has more than 75,000 clones; 60% to 80% occur once, and the top ten carry around 3.8%. About this clone itself: Its target is unknown.

Study-wide results and limits: The study assumed roughly uniform donor sequencing depth for presence/absence analyses. A later analysis showed HLA-associated TCR beta chains outstripping equally common others in clonal expansion. Many donors carried some public TCRs, although rarity characterized most TCR sequences.

The ends lost 6 bases at V and 3 bases at J; junction bases unmatched: 7. The CDR3 spans 15 residues. Germline CDR1 is SEHNR and CDR2 is FQNEAQ (reference sequence). The V call is TRBV7-9, the J call TRBJ2-3, with 9 positions matching TRBD1. The clonotype originates from a woman aged 35 to 49 in good health and CMV-seronegative. The material sequenced was PBMCs. The CDR3 here is CASRRDRGFTDTQYF. The CDR3 nucleotides read TGTGCCAGCAGGAGAGACAGGGGGTTTACAGATACGCAGTATTTT.